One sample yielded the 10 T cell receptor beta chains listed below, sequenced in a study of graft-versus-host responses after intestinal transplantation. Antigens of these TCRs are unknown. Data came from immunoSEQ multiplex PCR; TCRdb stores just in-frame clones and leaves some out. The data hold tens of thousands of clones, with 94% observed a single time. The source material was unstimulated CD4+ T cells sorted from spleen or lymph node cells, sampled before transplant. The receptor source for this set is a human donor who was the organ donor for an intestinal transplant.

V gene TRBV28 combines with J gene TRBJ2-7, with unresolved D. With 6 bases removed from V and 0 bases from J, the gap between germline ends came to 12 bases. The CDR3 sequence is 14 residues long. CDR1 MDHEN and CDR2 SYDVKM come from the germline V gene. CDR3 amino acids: CASSYSPSSYEQYF. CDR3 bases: TGTGCCAGCAGCTACAGCCCATCCTCCTACGAGCAGTACTTC. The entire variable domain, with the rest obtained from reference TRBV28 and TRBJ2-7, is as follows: DVKVTQSSRYLVKRTGEKVFLECVQDMDHENMFWYRQDPGLGLRLIYFSYDVKMKEKGDIPEGYSVSREKKERFSLILESASTNQTSMYLCASSYSPSSYEQYFGPGTRLTVT.

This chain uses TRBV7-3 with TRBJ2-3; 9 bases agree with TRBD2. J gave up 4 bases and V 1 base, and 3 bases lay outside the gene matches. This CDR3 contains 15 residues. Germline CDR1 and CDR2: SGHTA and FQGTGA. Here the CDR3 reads CASSLMRGGSDTQYF. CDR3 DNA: TGTGCCAGCAGCTTAATGCGGGGGGGCTCAGATACGCAGTATTTT.

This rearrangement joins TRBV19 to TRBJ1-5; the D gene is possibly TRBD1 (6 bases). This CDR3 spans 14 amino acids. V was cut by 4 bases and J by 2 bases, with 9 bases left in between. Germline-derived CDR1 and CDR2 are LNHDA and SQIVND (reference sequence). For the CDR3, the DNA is TGTGCCAGTAGTACATCAGGGGGCAATCAGCCCCAGCATTTT. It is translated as CASSTSGGNQPQHF.

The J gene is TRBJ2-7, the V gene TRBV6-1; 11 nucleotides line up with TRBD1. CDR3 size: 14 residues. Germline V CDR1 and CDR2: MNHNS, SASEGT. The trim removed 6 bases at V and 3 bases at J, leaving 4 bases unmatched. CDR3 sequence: CASRDRGRSYEQYF. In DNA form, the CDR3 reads TGTGCCAGCAGGGACAGGGGGCGAAGCTACGAGCAGTACTTC.

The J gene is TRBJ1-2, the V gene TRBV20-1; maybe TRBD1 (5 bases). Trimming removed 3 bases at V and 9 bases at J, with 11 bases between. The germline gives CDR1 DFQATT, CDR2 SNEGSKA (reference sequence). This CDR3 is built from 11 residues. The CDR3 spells CSASSGISYTF. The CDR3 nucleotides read TGCAGTGCTAGTTCAGGGATCAGCTACACCTTC.

The CDR3 DNA reads as TGTGCCAGCAGTTCCCGACAGGGGAGGGAACAGTACGAGCAGTACTTC. This gives the protein CASSSRQGREQYEQYF. The chain uses TRBV28 and TRBJ2-7, with D possibly matching TRBD1 (8 bases). Germline values: CDR1 MDHEN, CDR2 SYDVKM. V dropped 4 bases and J dropped 4 bases, with 20 bases sitting between them. This CDR3 has 16 amino acids.

DNA for the CDR3: TGCGCCAGCAGCCAAGGTACGGGCCCCCCCAGTGGCTACACCTTC. Amino acids: CASSQGTGPPSGYTF. J is TRBJ1-2 and V is TRBV4-3; no firm D call. V lost 1 base and J 7 bases, leaving 16 bases between the germline ends. Germline CDR1 and CDR2: LGHNA and YSLEER. The CDR3 covers 15 residues.

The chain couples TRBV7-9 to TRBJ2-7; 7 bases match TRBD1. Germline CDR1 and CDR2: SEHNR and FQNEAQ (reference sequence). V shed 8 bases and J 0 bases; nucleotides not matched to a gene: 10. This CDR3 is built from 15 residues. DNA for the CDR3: TGTGCCAGCTCGCCCTTAAAGGGGGCCTCCTACGAGCAGTACTTC. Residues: CASSPLKGASYEQYF.

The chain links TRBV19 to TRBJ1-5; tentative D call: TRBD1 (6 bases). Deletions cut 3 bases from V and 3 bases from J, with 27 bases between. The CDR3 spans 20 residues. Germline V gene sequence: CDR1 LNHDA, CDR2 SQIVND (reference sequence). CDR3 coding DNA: TGTGCCAGTAGTATGTCCGGGGGGCGCTTTCTTATGCCGAACAATCAGCCCCAGCATTTT. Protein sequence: CASSMSGGRFLMPNNQPQHF. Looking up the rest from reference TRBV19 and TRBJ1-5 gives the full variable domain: DGGITQSPKYLFRKEGQNVTLSCEQNLNHDAMYWYRQDPGQGLRLIYYSQIVNDFQKGDIAEGYSVSREKKESFPLTVTSAQKNPTAFYLCASSMSGGRFLMPNNQPQHFGDGTRLSIL.

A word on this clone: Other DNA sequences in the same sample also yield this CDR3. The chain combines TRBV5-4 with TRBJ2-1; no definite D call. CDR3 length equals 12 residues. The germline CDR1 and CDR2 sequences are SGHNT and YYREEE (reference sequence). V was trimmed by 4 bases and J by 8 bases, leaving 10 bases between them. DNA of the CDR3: TGTGCCAGCAGCCTGGTAGGCGATGAGCAGTTCTTC. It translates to CASSLVGDEQFF. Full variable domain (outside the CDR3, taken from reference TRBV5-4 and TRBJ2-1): ETGVTQSPTHLIKTRGQQVTLRCSSQSGHNTVSWYQQALGQGPQFIFQYYREEENGRGNFPPRFSGLQFPNYSSELNVNALELDDSALYLCASSLVGDEQFFGPGTRLTVL.